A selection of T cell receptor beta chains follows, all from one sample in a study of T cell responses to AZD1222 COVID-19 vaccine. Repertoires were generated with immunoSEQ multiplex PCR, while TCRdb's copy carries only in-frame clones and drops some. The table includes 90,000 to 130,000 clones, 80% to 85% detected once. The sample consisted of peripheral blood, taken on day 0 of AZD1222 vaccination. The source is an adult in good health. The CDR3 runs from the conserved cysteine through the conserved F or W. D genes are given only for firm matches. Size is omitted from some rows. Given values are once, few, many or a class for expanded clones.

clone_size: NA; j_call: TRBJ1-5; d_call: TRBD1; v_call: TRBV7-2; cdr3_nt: TGTGCCAGCAGCCCGGGACAGTTCAATCAGCCCCAGCATTTT; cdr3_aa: CASSPGQFNQPQHF
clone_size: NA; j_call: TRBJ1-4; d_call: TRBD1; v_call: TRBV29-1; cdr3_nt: TGCAGCGGGACAGGGAAAAGGCGCCCAGGAGAAAAACTGTTTTTT; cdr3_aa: CSGTGKRRPGEKLFF
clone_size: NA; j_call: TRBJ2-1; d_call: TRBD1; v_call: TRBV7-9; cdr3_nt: TGTGCCAGCAGCTTTGGACAGGGTTGGGATGAGCAGTTCTTC; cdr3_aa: CASSFGQGWDEQFF
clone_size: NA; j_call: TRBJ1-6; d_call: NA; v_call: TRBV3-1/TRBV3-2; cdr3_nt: TGTGCCAGCAGCAGAGGGGCAGGGGCCCGATATAATTCACCCCTCCACTTT; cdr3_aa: CASSRGAGARYNSPLHF
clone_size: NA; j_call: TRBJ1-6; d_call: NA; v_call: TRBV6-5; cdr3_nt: TGTGCCAGCACGGGAAGGGACAATTCACCCCTCCACTTT; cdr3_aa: CASTGRDNSPLHF
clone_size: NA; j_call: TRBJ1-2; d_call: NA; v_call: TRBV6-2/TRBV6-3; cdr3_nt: TGTGCCAGCAGTGGGGGATTCTATGGCTACACCTTC; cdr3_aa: CASSGGFYGYTF
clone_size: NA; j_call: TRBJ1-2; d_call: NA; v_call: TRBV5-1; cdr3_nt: TGCGCCAGCAGCTTCGGGACGGGGAACTATGGCTACACCTTC; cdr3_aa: CASSFGTGNYGYTF
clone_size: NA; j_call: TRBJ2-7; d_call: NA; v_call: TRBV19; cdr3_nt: TGTGCCAGTAGTATGAGAGGGGTCAACTCCTACGAGCAGTACTTC; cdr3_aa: CASSMRGVNSYEQYF
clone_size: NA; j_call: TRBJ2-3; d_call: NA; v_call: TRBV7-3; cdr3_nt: TGTGCCAGCAGCTCCACGGGGGGCGGTCGAGATACGCAGTATTTT; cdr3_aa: CASSSTGGGRDTQYF
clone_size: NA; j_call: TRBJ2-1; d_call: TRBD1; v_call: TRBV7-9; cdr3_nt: TGTGCCAGCAGCTTAGCACAGGGGGGCAATGAGCAGTTCTTC; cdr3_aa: CASSLAQGGNEQFF
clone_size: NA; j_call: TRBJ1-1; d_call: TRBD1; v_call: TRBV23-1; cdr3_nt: TGCGCCAGCAGTCAACCGGGACAGGGAAGCATGAACACTGAAGCTTTCTTT; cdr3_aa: CASSQPGQGSMNTEAFF
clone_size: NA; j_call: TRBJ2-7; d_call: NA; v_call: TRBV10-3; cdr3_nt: TGTGCCGCCCAGGGGGGGGCAGGCTACGAGCAGTACTTC; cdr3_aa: CAAQGGAGYEQYF
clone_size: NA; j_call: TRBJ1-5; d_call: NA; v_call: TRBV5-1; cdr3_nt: TGCGCCAGCAGCTTCACCCTCTCGGGTCAGCCCCAGCATTTT; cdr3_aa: CASSFTLSGQPQHF
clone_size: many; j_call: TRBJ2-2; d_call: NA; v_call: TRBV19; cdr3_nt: TGTGCCAGTAGTTCAGGGGTTAGCACCGGGGAGCTGTTTTTT; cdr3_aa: CASSSGVSTGELFF
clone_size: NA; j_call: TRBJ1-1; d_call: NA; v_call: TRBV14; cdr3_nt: TGTGCCAGCAGCGATCTACAATCCGCTGAAGCTTTCTTT; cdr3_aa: CASSDLQSAEAFF
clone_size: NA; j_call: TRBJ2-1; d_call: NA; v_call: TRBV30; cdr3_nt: TGTGCCTGGAGTGTTGCGGGGAACAATGAGCAGTTCTTC; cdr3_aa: CAWSVAGNNEQFF
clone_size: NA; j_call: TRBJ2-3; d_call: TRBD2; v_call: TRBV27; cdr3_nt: TGTGCCAGCAGTGCGTCGCGGGGGGGGACTAGCACAGATACGCAGTATTTT; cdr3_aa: CASSASRGGTSTDTQYF
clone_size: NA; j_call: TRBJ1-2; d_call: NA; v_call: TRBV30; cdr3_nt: TGTGCCTGGAGTTTAGTCATGGGGGCTGGCTACACCTTC; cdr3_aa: CAWSLVMGAGYTF
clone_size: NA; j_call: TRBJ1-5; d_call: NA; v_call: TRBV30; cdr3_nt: TGTGCCTGGAGTCACCGGGGTAATCAGCCCCAGCATTTT; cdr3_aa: CAWSHRGNQPQHF
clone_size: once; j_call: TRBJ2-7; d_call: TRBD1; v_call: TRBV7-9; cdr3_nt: TGTGCCAGCAGCGCCGGACAGGGCCATCCCTACGAGCAGTACTTC; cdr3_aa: CASSAGQGHPYEQYF
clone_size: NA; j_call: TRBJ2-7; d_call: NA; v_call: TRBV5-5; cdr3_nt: TGTGCCAGCAGCCTTGATGCGGCAGGAGGCCTCTACGAGCAGTACTTC; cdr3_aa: CASSLDAAGGLYEQYF
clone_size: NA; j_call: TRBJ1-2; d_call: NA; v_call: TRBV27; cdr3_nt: TGTGCCAGCAGTACTTGGGGCTACACCTTC; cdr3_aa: CASSTWGYTF
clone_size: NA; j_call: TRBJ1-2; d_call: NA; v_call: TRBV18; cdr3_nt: TGTGCCAGCTCAGGAACAGCGGCATACTATGGCTACACCTTC; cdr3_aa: CASSGTAAYYGYTF
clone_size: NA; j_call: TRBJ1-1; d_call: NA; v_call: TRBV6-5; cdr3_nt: TGTGCCAGCAGTTTTAGGGGCACTGAAGCTTTCTTT; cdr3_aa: CASSFRGTEAFF
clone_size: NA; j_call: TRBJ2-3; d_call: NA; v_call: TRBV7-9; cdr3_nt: TGTGCCAGCAGCTTAGCTTACGGACTGACAGATACGCAGTATTTT; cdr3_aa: CASSLAYGLTDTQYF
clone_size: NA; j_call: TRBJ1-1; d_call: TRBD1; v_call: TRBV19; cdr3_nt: TGTGCCAGTAGTATGGTGGGGTACAGGGGGAACACTGAAGCTTTCTTT; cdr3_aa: CASSMVGYRGNTEAFF
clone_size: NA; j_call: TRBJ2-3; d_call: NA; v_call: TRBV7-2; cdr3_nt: TGTGCCAGCAGCTTAGGGGGCTTGGGCACAGATACGCAGTATTTT; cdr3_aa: CASSLGGLGTDTQYF
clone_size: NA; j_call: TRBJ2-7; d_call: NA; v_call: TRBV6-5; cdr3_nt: TGTGCCACCGGAATTGGGGGTACCTACGAGCAGTACTTC; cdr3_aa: CATGIGGTYEQYF
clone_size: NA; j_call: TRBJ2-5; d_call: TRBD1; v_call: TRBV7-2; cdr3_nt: TGTGCCAGCAGCTTAGGACAGGGGGGGACCCAGTACTTC; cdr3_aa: CASSLGQGGTQYF
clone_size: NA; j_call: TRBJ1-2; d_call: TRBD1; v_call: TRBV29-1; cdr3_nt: TGCAGCGTTGAAACCGGGACAGGGGCGATCTATGGCTACACCTTC; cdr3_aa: CSVETGTGAIYGYTF
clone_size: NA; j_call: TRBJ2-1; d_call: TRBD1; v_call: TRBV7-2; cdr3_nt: TGTGCCAGCAGCTTACGTGGGACAGGACGGAATGAGCAGTTCTTC; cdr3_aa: CASSLRGTGRNEQFF
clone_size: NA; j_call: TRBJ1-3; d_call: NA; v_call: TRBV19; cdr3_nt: TGTGCCACCGGCCGGGGAACCAACGGAAACACCATATATTTT; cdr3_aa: CATGRGTNGNTIYF
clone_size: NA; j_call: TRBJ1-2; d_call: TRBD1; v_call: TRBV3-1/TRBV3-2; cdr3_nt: TGTGCCAGCAGCCCGACAGGGGGCTACGGCTACACCTTC; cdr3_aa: CASSPTGGYGYTF